These T cell receptor beta chains were read from a single sample in a study of blood T cell repertoires in COVID-19. Only in-frame clones appear in the TCRdb table, and some are missing; sequencing was by immunoSEQ multiplex PCR. Here the sample spans some 260,000 clones, under 90% being singletons. What was sequenced was PBMCs or T cells enriched from blood (not recorded which). These receptors were obtained from a man aged 35-49 years who had recovered from COVID-19. Each CDR3 is given with its conserved first and last residue. D genes are given only for firm matches. Not all rows give a size; the values are once, few, many and, for expanded clones, a class.

j_call	v_call	d_call	clone_size	cdr3_nt	cdr3_aa
TRBJ1-1	TRBV30	TRBD1	NA	TGTGCCTGGAGTGTTCTGACAGGGGCCACTGAAGCTTTCTTT	CAWSVLTGATEAFF
TRBJ2-1	TRBV5-1	NA	NA	TGCGCCAGCAGCCTGATCCCAGCGGGTGAGCAGTTCTTC	CASSLIPAGEQFF
TRBJ2-5	TRBV27	NA	NA	TGTGCCAGCAGTGGCCGGACAGAGAAGCAAGAGACCCAGTACTTC	CASSGRTEKQETQYF
TRBJ1-4	TRBV12-3/TRBV12-4	NA	NA	TGTGCCAGCAGTTTCGAAGAGGGTGAAAAACTGTTTTTT	CASSFEEGEKLFF
TRBJ1-4	TRBV5-1	TRBD1	NA	TGCGCCAGCAGCGGGACAGACGAAAAACTGTTTTTT	CASSGTDEKLFF
TRBJ2-5	TRBV19	TRBD1	NA	TGTGCCAGTAGTATATCTAGACAGGGGGGCGAGACCCAGTACTTC	CASSISRQGGETQYF
TRBJ2-5	TRBV9	TRBD2	NA	TGTGCCAGCATAACCGGACTAGCGGGGTCAGAGACCCAGTACTTC	CASITGLAGSETQYF
TRBJ2-1	TRBV5-6	NA	NA	TGTGCCAGCAGCTTGGGATTGACTAGCTCCTACAATGAGCAGTTCTTC	CASSLGLTSSYNEQFF
TRBJ2-7	TRBV9	TRBD2	once	TGTGCCAGCAGCGTAGGAACGGGACTAGCCTACGAGCAGTACTTC	CASSVGTGLAYEQYF
TRBJ1-5	TRBV6-5	TRBD1	NA	TGTGCCAGCAGTACATCAACAGGGGGTGAGGAGCCCCAGCATTTT	CASSTSTGGEEPQHF
TRBJ2-2	TRBV27	TRBD2	NA	TGTGCCAGCAGATACACCGGGACTAGCGGCACCGGGGAGCTGTTTTTT	CASRYTGTSGTGELFF
TRBJ2-1	TRBV6-5	NA	NA	TGTGCCAGCAGTTCCGGGGTCTACAATGAGCAGTTCTTC	CASSSGVYNEQFF
TRBJ2-1	TRBV7-2	TRBD2	NA	TGTGCCAGCAGGCTCGGATCAGTCATGCGGGAGGTTTTGTGTGAGCAGTTCTTC	CASRLGSVMREVLCEQFF
TRBJ1-1	TRBV27	NA	NA	TGTGCCAGCAGTTTCCCAGGGTTGAACACTGAAGCTTTCTTT	CASSFPGLNTEAFF